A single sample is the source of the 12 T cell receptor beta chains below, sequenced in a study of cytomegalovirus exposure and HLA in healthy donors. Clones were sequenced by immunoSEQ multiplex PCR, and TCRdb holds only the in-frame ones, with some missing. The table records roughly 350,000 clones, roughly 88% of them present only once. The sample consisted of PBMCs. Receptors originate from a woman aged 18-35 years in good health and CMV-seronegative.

CDR3 amino acids: CASSSGYTNEQYF. The DNA of the CDR3 is TGTGCCAGCAGTTCAGGGTACACTAACGAGCAGTACTTC. This rearrangement joins TRBV27 to TRBJ2-7, with a weak D call TRBD1 (5 bases). The germline gives CDR1 MNHEY, CDR2 SMNVEV (reference sequence). The CDR3 length is 13 residues. V dropped 4 bases and J dropped 5 bases, with 12 bases sitting between them.

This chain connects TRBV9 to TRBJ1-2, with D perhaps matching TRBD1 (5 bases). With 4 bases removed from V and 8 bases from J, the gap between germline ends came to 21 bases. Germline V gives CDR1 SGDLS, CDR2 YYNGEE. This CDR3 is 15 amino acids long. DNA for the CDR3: TGTGCCAGCAGCTTCCCCCGGGAGGGGATTGACGGCTACACCTTC. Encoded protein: CASSFPREGIDGYTF.

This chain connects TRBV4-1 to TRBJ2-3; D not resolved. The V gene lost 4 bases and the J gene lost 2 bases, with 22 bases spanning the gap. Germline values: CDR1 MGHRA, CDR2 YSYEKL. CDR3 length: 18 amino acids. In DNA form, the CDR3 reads TGCGCCAGCAGCCTCACGATTCTGGGCAGAACGACCACAGATACGCAGTATTTT. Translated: CASSLTILGRTTTDTQYF.

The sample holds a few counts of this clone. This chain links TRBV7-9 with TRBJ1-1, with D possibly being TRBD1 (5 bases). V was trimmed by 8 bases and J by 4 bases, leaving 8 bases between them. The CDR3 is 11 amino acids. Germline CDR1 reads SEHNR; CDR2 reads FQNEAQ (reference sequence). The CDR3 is CASGASTEAFF. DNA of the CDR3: TGTGCCAGCGGGGCCTCCACTGAAGCTTTCTTT.

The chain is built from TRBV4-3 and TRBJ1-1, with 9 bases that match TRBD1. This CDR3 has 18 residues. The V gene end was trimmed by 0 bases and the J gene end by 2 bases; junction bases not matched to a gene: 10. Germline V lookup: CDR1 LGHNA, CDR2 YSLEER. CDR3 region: CASSQDMGTGLLNTEAFF. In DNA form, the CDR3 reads TGCGCCAGCAGCCAAGATATGGGGACAGGGCTTCTCAACACTGAAGCTTTCTTT.

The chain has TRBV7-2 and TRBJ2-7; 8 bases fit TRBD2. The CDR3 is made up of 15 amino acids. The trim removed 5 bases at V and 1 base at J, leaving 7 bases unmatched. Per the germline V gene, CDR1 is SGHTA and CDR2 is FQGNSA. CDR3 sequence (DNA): TGTGCCAGCAGCCCTGGACTAGCCCTTTCCTACGAGCAGTACTTC. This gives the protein CASSPGLALSYEQYF.

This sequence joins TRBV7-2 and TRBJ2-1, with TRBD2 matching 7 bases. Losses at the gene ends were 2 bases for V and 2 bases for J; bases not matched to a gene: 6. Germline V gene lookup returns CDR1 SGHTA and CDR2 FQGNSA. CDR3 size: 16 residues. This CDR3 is CASSLIPRGAYNEQFF. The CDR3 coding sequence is TGTGCCAGCAGCTTAATCCCACGGGGGGCCTACAATGAGCAGTTCTTC.

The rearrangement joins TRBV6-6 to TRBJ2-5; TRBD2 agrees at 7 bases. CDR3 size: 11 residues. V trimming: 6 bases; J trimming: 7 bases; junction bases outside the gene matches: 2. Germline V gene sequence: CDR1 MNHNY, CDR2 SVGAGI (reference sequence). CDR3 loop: CASSWGGTQYF. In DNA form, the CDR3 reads TGTGCCAGCAGCTGGGGGGGGACCCAGTACTTC.

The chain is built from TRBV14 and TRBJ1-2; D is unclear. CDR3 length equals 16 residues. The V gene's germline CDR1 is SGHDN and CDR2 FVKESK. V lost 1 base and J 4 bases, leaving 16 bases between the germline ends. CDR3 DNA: TGTGCCAGCAGCCAAGTGGGTCAGGCCTCCGGCTATGGCTACACCTTC. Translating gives CASSQVGQASGYGYTF. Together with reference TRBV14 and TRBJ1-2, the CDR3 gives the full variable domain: EAGVTQFPSHSVIEKGQTVTLRCDPISGHDNLYWYRRVMGKEIKFLLHFVKESKQDESGMPNNRFLAERTGGTYSTLKVQPAELEDSGVYFCASSQVGQASGYGYTFGSGTRLTVV.

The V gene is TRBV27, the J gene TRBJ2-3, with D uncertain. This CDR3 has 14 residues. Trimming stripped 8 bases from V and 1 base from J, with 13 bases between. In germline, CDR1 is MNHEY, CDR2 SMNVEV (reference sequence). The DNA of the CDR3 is TGTGCCAGCGGGTTTAGCAAGGGCACAGATACGCAGTATTTT. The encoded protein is CASGFSKGTDTQYF.

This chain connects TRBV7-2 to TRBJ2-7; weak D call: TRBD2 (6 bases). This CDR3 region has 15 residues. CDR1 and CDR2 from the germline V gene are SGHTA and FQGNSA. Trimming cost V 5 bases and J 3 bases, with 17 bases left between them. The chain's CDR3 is CASSRERLGLYEQYF. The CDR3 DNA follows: TGTGCCAGCAGCCGGGAGCGCCTTGGGCTCTACGAGCAGTACTTC.

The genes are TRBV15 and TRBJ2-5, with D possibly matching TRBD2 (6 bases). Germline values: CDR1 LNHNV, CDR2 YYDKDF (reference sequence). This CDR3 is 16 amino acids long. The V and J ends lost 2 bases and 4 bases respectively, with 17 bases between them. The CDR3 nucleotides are TGTGCCACCAGCAGAACCCCCGGGCAGGGAGGAGAGACCCAGTACTTC. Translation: CATSRTPGQGGETQYF.